This T cell receptor beta chain came from a study of blood T cell repertoires in COVID-19. Study at large: The analysed material was cDNA or gDNA that came from T cells, B-cell-depleted T cells, or PBMCs.

In the study's own analysis: Amplification from reference gene primers served as the basis for estimated nucleated cell counts. Here immunoSEQ multiplex PCR was the method, and the copy in TCRdb shows in-frame clones only, minus some. For V, J and clone size, that table is used; D and trimming come from the DNA. Of over 75,000 clones in the sample, 82% were seen once. Per germline, CDR1 SEHNR and CDR2 FQNEAQ (reference sequence). With 0 bases removed from V and 10 bases from J, the gap between germline ends came to 16 bases. CDR3 length: 15 residues. The clonotype comes from a man in his 70s with acute or convalescent COVID-19. Input material: peripheral blood. The gene calls are TRBV7-9 and TRBJ2-1, with TRBD1 as a possible D gene (5 bases). This CDR3 reads CASSLAVAGIAEQFF. The DNA of the CDR3 is TGTGCCAGCAGCTTAGCGGTAGCAGGGATTGCGGAGCAGTTCTTC.